A selection of T cell receptor beta chains follows, all from one sample in a study of T cell repertoires in cytomegalovirus infection. MiXCR, run by TCRdb on the reads, gives a single entry per CDR3 protein. The sample shows around 19,000 distinct CDR3 sequences, around 43% of them seen only once. Antigen specificity for these receptors is unknown. The starting material was CD8+ T cells from cultured PBMCs, obtained from culture after CMV antigen stimulation. The source is a human donor in good health (CMV status not recorded). Some clones in this sample may be carry-over from other donors' samples. CDR3s include the opening cysteine and the closing phenylalanine or tryptophan. The order of the fields is V gene, clone size, D gene, J gene, CDR3 DNA, CDR3 protein. D genes are given only for firm matches. Size is omitted from some rows. Given values are once, few, many or a class for expanded clones.

V gene: TRBV10-3; clone size: few; D gene: .; J gene: TRBJ2-7; CDR3 DNA: TGTGCCATCAGTGAGTCAGGACAGACCTCCTACGAGCAGTACTTC; CDR3 protein: CAISESGQTSYEQYF
V gene: TRBV7-2; clone size: many; D gene: TRBD1; J gene: TRBJ1-4; CDR3 DNA: TGTGCCAGCAGCGCTCCGGGACAGGGGGGCGAAAAACTGTTTTTT; CDR3 protein: CASSAPGQGGEKLFF
V gene: TRBV7-1; clone size: .; D gene: TRBD2; J gene: TRBJ2-1; CDR3 DNA: TGTGCCAGCAACCAAATTGGGGGACTAGCCAATGAGCAGTTCTTC; CDR3 protein: CASNQIGGLANEQFF
V gene: TRBV7-9; clone size: .; D gene: .; J gene: TRBJ2-3; CDR3 DNA: TGTGCCAGCAGCTCGGTAGCGTTGGGGGATACGCAGTATTTT; CDR3 protein: CASSSVALGDTQYF
V gene: TRBV7-9; clone size: many; D gene: TRBD1; J gene: TRBJ2-7; CDR3 DNA: TGTGCCAGCAGCTTACGACAGGGAAACCACGAGCAGTACTTC; CDR3 protein: CASSLRQGNHEQYF
V gene: TRBV7-9; clone size: .; D gene: TRBD1; J gene: TRBJ1-1; CDR3 DNA: TGTGCCAGCAGCGCCCGTCAGGGGGGGAACACTGAAGCTTTCTTT; CDR3 protein: CASSARQGGNTEAFF
V gene: TRBV19; clone size: .; D gene: TRBD2; J gene: TRBJ2-7; CDR3 DNA: TGTGCCAGTACTCCCGGTCCAGCGGGGGGCTCCTACGAGCAGTACTTC; CDR3 protein: CASTPGPAGGSYEQYF
V gene: TRBV6-8; clone size: .; D gene: .; J gene: TRBJ1-1; CDR3 DNA: TGTGCCAGCAGTTACGTCCAGAACACTGAAGCTTTCTTT; CDR3 protein: CASSYVQNTEAFF
V gene: TRBV14; clone size: .; D gene: .; J gene: TRBJ2-3; CDR3 DNA: TGTGCCAGCAGCCAACGGGAACTGACAAGAGATACGCAGTATTTT; CDR3 protein: CASSQRELTRDTQYF
V gene: TRBV11-3; clone size: many; D gene: .; J gene: TRBJ2-1; CDR3 DNA: TGTGCCAGCAGCCCCGGTGGAATGGGTGGCAATGAGCAGTTCTTC; CDR3 protein: CASSPGGMGGNEQFF
V gene: TRBV4-1; clone size: .; D gene: .; J gene: TRBJ1-2; CDR3 DNA: TGCGCCAGCAGCCAAGATAGCAGGACCCGAGCTAACTATGGCTACACCTTC; CDR3 protein: CASSQDSRTRANYGYTF
V gene: TRBV7-6; clone size: .; D gene: .; J gene: TRBJ1-2; CDR3 DNA: TGTGCCAGCAGCCCAGGACAGATGGATGGCTACACCTTC; CDR3 protein: CASSPGQMDGYTF
V gene: TRBV7-9; clone size: .; D gene: .; J gene: TRBJ1-2; CDR3 DNA: TGTGCCAGCAGCCAGGGGACGGATGGCTACACCTTC; CDR3 protein: CASSQGTDGYTF
V gene: TRBV7-8; clone size: few; D gene: .; J gene: TRBJ2-2; CDR3 DNA: TGTGCCAGCAGCCCCGTTAGGGAGCTGTTTTTT; CDR3 protein: CASSPVRELFF
V gene: TRBV7-9; clone size: many; D gene: TRBD2; J gene: TRBJ2-3; CDR3 DNA: TGTGCCAGCAGCCCCTTGGCGGGGGGCACAGATACGCAGTATTTT; CDR3 protein: CASSPLAGGTDTQYF
V gene: TRBV19; clone size: few; D gene: TRBD1; J gene: TRBJ2-3; CDR3 DNA: TGTGCCAGTAGTATACGGGACAGCCTCACAGATACGCAGTATTTT; CDR3 protein: CASSIRDSLTDTQYF
V gene: TRBV7-6; clone size: few; D gene: TRBD2; J gene: TRBJ2-1; CDR3 DNA: TGTGCCAGCGTGGATCTAGCGGGATCCTACAATGAGCAGTTCTTC; CDR3 protein: CASVDLAGSYNEQFF
V gene: TRBV7-8; clone size: once; D gene: TRBD2; J gene: TRBJ2-1; CDR3 DNA: TGTGCCAGCAGCACCCGGCTAGCGGGAGGATCCAATGAGCAGTTCTTC; CDR3 protein: CASSTRLAGGSNEQFF
V gene: TRBV6-2/TRBV6-3; clone size: .; D gene: TRBD2; J gene: TRBJ2-7; CDR3 DNA: TGTGCCAGCAAGGGGGGGACTAGCGGTCCCTACGAGCAGTACTTC; CDR3 protein: CASKGGTSGPYEQYF
V gene: TRBV7-9; clone size: many; D gene: TRBD2; J gene: TRBJ2-1; CDR3 DNA: TGTGCCAGCAGCGACACGGGCGGGAGGGCCTACAATGAGCAGTTCTTC; CDR3 protein: CASSDTGGRAYNEQFF
V gene: TRBV12-3/TRBV12-4; clone size: .; D gene: .; J gene: TRBJ1-6; CDR3 DNA: TGTGCCAGCAGTTTAACCGACAACTCTTCACCCCTCCACTTT; CDR3 protein: CASSLTDNSSPLHF
V gene: TRBV7-8; clone size: few; D gene: .; J gene: TRBJ2-7; CDR3 DNA: TGTGCCAGCAGCTTAGAGGTCGCGGACTCCTACGAGCAGTACTTC; CDR3 protein: CASSLEVADSYEQYF
V gene: TRBV7-8; clone size: few; D gene: TRBD2; J gene: TRBJ2-7; CDR3 DNA: TGTGCCAGCAGTAGACGGGGCGGGGGGGCTGACGAGCAGTACTTC; CDR3 protein: CASSRRGGGADEQYF
V gene: TRBV5-1; clone size: .; D gene: .; J gene: TRBJ2-3; CDR3 DNA: TGCGCCAGCAGCTTGGATGGGGTATCGACAGATACGCAGTATTTT; CDR3 protein: CASSLDGVSTDTQYF
V gene: TRBV28; clone size: many; D gene: TRBD1; J gene: TRBJ1-2; CDR3 DNA: TGTGCCAGCAGTCCTCGGACAGGGCGCGTTGGCTATGGCTACACCTTC; CDR3 protein: CASSPRTGRVGYGYTF